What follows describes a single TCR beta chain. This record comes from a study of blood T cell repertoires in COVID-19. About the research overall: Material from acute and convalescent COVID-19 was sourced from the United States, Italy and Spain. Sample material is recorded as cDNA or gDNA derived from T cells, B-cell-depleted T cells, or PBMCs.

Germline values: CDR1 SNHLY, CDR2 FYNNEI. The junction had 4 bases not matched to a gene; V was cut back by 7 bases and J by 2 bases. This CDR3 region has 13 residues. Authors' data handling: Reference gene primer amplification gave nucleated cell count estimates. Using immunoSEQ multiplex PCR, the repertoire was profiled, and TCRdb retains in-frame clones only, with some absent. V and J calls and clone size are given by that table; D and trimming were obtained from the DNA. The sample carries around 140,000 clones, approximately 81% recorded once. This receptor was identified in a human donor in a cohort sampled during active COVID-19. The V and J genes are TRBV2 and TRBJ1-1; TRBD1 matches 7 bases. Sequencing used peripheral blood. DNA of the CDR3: TGTGCCAGCACGGGGGACAGCAACACTGAAGCTTTCTTT. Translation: CASTGDSNTEAFF. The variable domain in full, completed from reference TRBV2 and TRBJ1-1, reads EPEVTQTPSHQVTQMGQEVILRCVPISNHLYFYWYRQILGQKVEFLVSFYNNEISEKSEIFDDQFSVERPDGSNFTLKIRSTKLEDSAMYFCASTGDSNTEAFFGQGTRLTVV.